These T cell receptor beta chains were read from a single sample in a study of T-cell reconstitution after alpha-beta-depleted transplantation in children. TCRdb re-called the PCR reads with MiXCR, one entry per CDR3 protein. The sample holds hundreds of thousands of distinct CDR3 sequences, approximately 14% seen once. The source was PBMCs, collected before TCRalphabeta/CD19-depleted stem cell transplant. These receptors originate from a girl aged 2 to 10 with congenital amegakaryocytic thrombocytopenia, due to receive a stem cell transplant. The CDR3 runs from the conserved cysteine through the conserved F or W. The D gene is left open where the match is weak. Some rows mark clone size as missing; the rest say once, few, many or name a class of expanded clone.

clone size | J gene | CDR3 length | V gene | D gene | CDR3 protein | CDR3 DNA
few | TRBJ1-1 | 14 | TRBV5-1 | . | CASRVTGNGAEAFF | TGCGCCAGCAGGGTTACAGGGAATGGGGCTGAAGCTTTCTTT
many | TRBJ1-5 | 14 | TRBV9 | . | CASSGGYSNQPQHF | TGTGCCAGCAGCGGGGGGTATAGCAATCAGCCCCAGCATTTT
. | TRBJ2-1 | 16 | TRBV28 | TRBD2 | CASRLYSGSGYNEQFF | TGTGCCAGCAGATTATATAGCGGGAGCGGGTACAATGAGCAGTTCTTC
. | TRBJ2-5 | 19 | TRBV5-6 | TRBD2 | CASSLLWRGLAGEQETQYF | TGTGCCAGCAGCTTGTTATGGAGGGGACTAGCGGGAGAACAAGAGACCCAGTACTTC
many | TRBJ2-1 | 16 | TRBV27 | . | CASSLRLPPPYNEQFF | TGTGCCAGCAGTTTAAGACTGCCACCCCCCTACAATGAGCAGTTCTTC
many | TRBJ2-1 | 16 | TRBV12-3/TRBV12-4 | TRBD1 | CASSPPGTGGLDEQFF | TGTGCCAGCAGCCCCCCCGGGACAGGGGGCCTTGATGAGCAGTTCTTC
many | TRBJ2-7 | 15 | TRBV6-1 | . | CASRVGDLLTYEQYF | TGTGCCAGCAGGGTAGGAGACTTGCTCACCTACGAGCAGTACTTC
. | TRBJ2-1 | 17 | TRBV20-1 | TRBD2 | CSAGGTSVGARFDEQFF | TGCAGTGCTGGGGGGACTAGCGTCGGAGCAAGATTTGATGAGCAGTTCTTC
many | TRBJ2-1 | 14 | TRBV15 | . | CATSRDRGIGEQFF | TGTGCCACCAGCAGAGATCGGGGTATCGGTGAGCAGTTCTTC
many | TRBJ1-2 | 13 | TRBV29-1 | . | CSVDIRGGDGYTF | TGCAGCGTTGACATCCGGGGCGGCGATGGCTACACCTTC
many | TRBJ2-3 | 15 | TRBV5-1 | TRBD2 | CASSFGGRGSDTQYF | TGCGCCAGCAGCTTTGGCGGGAGGGGATCAGATACGCAGTATTTT
. | TRBJ2-2 | 15 | TRBV11-2 | TRBD2 | CASSFELAGTGELFF | TGTGCCAGCAGCTTCGAGCTAGCGGGGACCGGGGAGCTGTTTTTT
. | TRBJ2-1 | 17 | TRBV20-1 | TRBD2 | CSARGEAGVGSYNEQFF | TGCAGTGCTAGGGGGGAAGCGGGAGTAGGTTCCTACAATGAGCAGTTCTTC
. | TRBJ2-7 | 14 | TRBV2 | . | CASSGSSYSAEQYF | TGTGCCAGCAGTGGTAGTTCCTATTCGGCCGAGCAGTACTTC
. | TRBJ1-2 | 15 | TRBV7-9 | . | CASSLPLTGNYGYTF | TGTGCCAGCAGCTTACCCCTCACAGGAAACTATGGCTACACCTTC
once | TRBJ2-1 | 16 | TRBV19 | TRBD1 | CASSPYDRGPYNEQFF | TGTGCCAGTAGCCCGTATGACAGGGGGCCTTACAATGAGCAGTTCTTC
many | TRBJ2-3 | 15 | TRBV20-1 | TRBD1 | CSAPSSGGGTDTQYF | TGCAGTGCACCCAGTTCAGGGGGTGGCACAGATACGCAGTATTTT
many | TRBJ1-5 | 17 | TRBV20-1 | . | CSAQEWGGRANNQPQHF | TGCAGTGCCCAGGAATGGGGGGGCCGCGCAAACAATCAGCCCCAGCATTTT
few | TRBJ2-5 | 16 | TRBV7-6 | TRBD2 | CASSLAFSGREETQYF | TGTGCCAGCAGCTTAGCGTTTAGCGGGAGGGAAGAGACCCAGTACTTC
. | TRBJ1-4 | 11 | TRBV30 | . | CAWRRDEKLFF | TGTGCCTGGAGACGCGATGAAAAACTGTTTTTT
. | TRBJ2-3 | 20 | TRBV12-3/TRBV12-4 | . | CASSSKYRDPRAALADTQYF | TGTGCCAGCAGTTCAAAGTACCGTGACCCGAGGGCGGCCCTCGCAGATACGCAGTATTTT
many | TRBJ2-5 | 16 | TRBV5-1 | TRBD2 | CASSATSLADQETQYF | TGCGCCAGCAGCGCGACATCTCTAGCGGACCAAGAGACCCAGTACTTC
few | TRBJ1-2 | 15 | TRBV15 | . | CATSRDFTGYYGYTF | TGTGCCACCAGCAGGGACTTTACAGGGTACTATGGCTACACCTTC
many | TRBJ2-3 | 18 | TRBV5-1 | TRBD2 | CASRPGLAGDPSTDTQYF | TGCGCCAGCAGGCCGGGACTAGCGGGTGACCCGAGCACAGATACGCAGTATTTT
many | TRBJ2-1 | 15 | TRBV19 | . | CASSKRTPPYNEQFF | TGTGCCAGTAGTAAGAGGACACCTCCCTACAATGAGCAGTTCTTC
. | TRBJ2-1 | 14 | TRBV7-3 | . | CASSPSGRFEEQFF | TGTGCCAGCAGCCCTTCAGGGCGATTCGAGGAGCAGTTCTTC
few | TRBJ2-7 | 15 | TRBV5-1 | . | CASSLGGSGPYEQYF | TGCGCCAGCAGCTTGGGTGGTTCGGGTCCCTACGAGCAGTACTTC
few | TRBJ2-1 | 13 | TRBV20-1 | . | CSARDPGENEQFF | TGCAGTGCTAGAGATCCGGGCGAAAATGAGCAGTTCTTC
. | TRBJ2-2 | 13 | TRBV12-3/TRBV12-4 | . | CASSLEYPGELFF | TGTGCCAGCAGTTTAGAGTACCCCGGGGAGCTGTTTTTT
many | TRBJ2-7 | 13 | TRBV5-1 | . | CASSLGDAYEQYF | TGCGCCAGCAGCTTAGGGGATGCCTACGAGCAGTACTTC
many | TRBJ2-5 | 15 | TRBV20-1 | TRBD2 | CSAYSSGSYLETQYF | TGCAGTGCGTACTCAAGCGGGAGTTACTTGGAGACCCAGTACTTC
. | TRBJ1-1 | 14 | TRBV20-1 | . | CSSPIGALNTEAFF | TGCAGTTCCCCAATAGGGGCTCTGAACACTGAAGCTTTCTTT
many | TRBJ2-2 | 15 | TRBV29-1 | TRBD1 | CSARDRGVDTGELFF | TGCAGCGCTAGAGACAGGGGAGTCGACACCGGGGAGCTGTTTTTT
. | TRBJ2-1 | 14 | TRBV5-1 | TRBD1 | CASSRDRANNEQFF | TGCGCCAGCAGCCGGGACAGGGCCAACAATGAGCAGTTCTTC
. | TRBJ2-7 | 12 | TRBV14 | . | CASSGETVEQYF | TGTGCCAGCAGCGGAGAGACAGTAGAACAGTACTTC
few | TRBJ2-1 | 13 | TRBV11-3 | . | CASSLGPTGEQFF | TGTGCCAGCAGCTTAGGACCGACCGGCGAGCAGTTCTTC
. | TRBJ1-3 | 15 | TRBV7-8 | . | CASSLAAGWGNTIYF | TGTGCCAGCAGCTTAGCCGCGGGGTGGGGAAACACCATATATTTT
. | TRBJ2-3 | 15 | TRBV7-6 | TRBD1 | CASSPPTGLPDTQYF | TGTGCCAGCAGTCCCCCGACAGGGCTGCCAGATACGCAGTATTTT
. | TRBJ2-5 | 15 | TRBV20-1 | TRBD2 | CSARDQGSGTETQYF | TGCAGTGCTAGAGATCAGGGTAGCGGGACGGAGACCCAGTACTTC
. | TRBJ2-7 | 15 | TRBV27 | . | CASSLWGAGINEQYF | TGTGCCAGCAGTTTATGGGGAGCAGGGATTAACGAGCAGTACTTC
many | TRBJ2-1 | 17 | TRBV5-6 | . | CASSLDKSWSPHNEQFF | TGTGCCAGCAGCTTGGATAAGAGTTGGTCTCCCCACAATGAGCAGTTCTTC
. | TRBJ2-1 | 13 | TRBV24-1 | . | CATSTPGWDEQFF | TGTGCCACCAGTACCCCCGGGTGGGATGAGCAGTTCTTC
. | TRBJ2-3 | 20 | TRBV28 | TRBD1 | CASSLGFTGTGRGVTDTQYF | TGTGCCAGCAGTCTCGGATTCACCGGGACAGGGAGAGGGGTCACAGATACGCAGTATTTT
many | TRBJ1-6 | 13 | TRBV7-9 | . | CASSLEGYSPLHF | TGTGCCAGCAGCTTGGAAGGGTACTCACCCCTCCACTTT
. | TRBJ2-7 | 14 | TRBV5-1 | . | CASSLMGGTYEQYF | TGCGCCAGCAGCTTGATGGGCGGAACCTACGAGCAGTACTTC
many | TRBJ2-2 | 20 | TRBV28 | TRBD2 | CASSSFTTSGRFPRTGELFF | TGTGCCAGCAGTTCCTTTACTACTAGCGGGAGGTTCCCTAGAACCGGGGAGCTGTTTTTT
many | TRBJ2-3 | 13 | TRBV20-1 | . | CSAVGLGTDTQYF | TGCAGTGCGGTTGGTCTTGGCACAGATACGCAGTATTTT
few | TRBJ1-5 | 16 | TRBV27 | . | CASILRFRIINQPQHF | TGTGCCAGCATATTGCGTTTTCGTATCATCAATCAGCCCCAGCATTTT
. | TRBJ2-1 | 11 | TRBV12-3/TRBV12-4 | TRBD2 | CASSPGTKQFF | TGTGCCAGCAGCCCCGGGACTAAGCAGTTCTTC
many | TRBJ1-5 | 18 | TRBV11-2 | TRBD1 | CASSQFSGGWNSNQPQHF | TGTGCCAGCAGCCAATTCTCAGGGGGCTGGAACAGCAATCAGCCCCAGCATTTT
few | TRBJ2-6 | 12 | TRBV5-1 | . | CASSSYLDVLTF | TGCGCCAGCAGCTCATATCTCGACGTCCTGACTTTC
few | TRBJ2-1 | 16 | TRBV2 | . | CASPVRVALEGSEQFF | TGTGCCAGCCCCGTTCGGGTAGCACTAGAAGGAAGTGAGCAGTTCTTC
once | TRBJ2-7 | 15 | TRBV12-3/TRBV12-4 | . | CASSFGWREAYEQYF | TGTGCCAGCAGTTTTGGCTGGCGGGAAGCCTACGAGCAGTACTTC
. | TRBJ2-1 | 15 | TRBV4-1 | . | CASSHPPGGYNEQFF | TGCGCCAGCAGCCACCCTCCCGGAGGGTACAATGAGCAGTTCTTC